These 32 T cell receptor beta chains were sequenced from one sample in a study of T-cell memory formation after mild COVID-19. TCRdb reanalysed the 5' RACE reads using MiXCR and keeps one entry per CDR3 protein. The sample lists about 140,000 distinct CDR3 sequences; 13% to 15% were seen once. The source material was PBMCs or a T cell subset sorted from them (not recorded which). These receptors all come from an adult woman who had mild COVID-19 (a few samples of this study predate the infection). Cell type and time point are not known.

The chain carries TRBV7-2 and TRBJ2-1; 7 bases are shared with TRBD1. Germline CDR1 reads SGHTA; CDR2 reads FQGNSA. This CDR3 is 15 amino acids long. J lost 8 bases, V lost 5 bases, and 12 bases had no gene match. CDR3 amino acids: CASSQNGDRGHEQFF. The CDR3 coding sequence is TGTGCCAGCAGCCAGAACGGGGACAGAGGCCATGAGCAGTTCTTC.

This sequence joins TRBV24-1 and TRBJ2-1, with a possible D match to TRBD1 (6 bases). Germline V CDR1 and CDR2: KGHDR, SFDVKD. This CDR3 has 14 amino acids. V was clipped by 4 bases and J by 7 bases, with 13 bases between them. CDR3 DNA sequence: TGTGCCACCAGTGAATTCTCCAGGGGAAATGAGCAGTTCTTC. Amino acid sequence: CATSEFSRGNEQFF.

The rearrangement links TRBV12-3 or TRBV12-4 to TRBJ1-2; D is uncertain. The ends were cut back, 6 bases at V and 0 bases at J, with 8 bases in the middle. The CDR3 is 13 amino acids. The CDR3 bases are TGTGCCAGCAGGGCGGGTACTAACTATGGCTACACCTTC. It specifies CASRAGTNYGYTF.

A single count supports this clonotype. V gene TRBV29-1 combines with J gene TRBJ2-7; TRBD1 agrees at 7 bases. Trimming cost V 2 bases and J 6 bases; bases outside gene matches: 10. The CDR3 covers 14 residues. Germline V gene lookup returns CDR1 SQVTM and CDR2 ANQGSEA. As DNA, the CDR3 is TGCAGCGTTGAATATTCAAGGGGGCTGGGCGAGCAGTACTTC. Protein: CSVEYSRGLGEQYF.

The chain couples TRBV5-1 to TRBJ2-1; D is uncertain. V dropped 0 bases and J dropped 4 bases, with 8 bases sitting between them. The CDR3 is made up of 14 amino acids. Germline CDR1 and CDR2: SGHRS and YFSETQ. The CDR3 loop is CASSLEAQYNEQFF. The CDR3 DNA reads TGCGCCAGCAGCTTGGAGGCCCAGTACAATGAGCAGTTCTTC.

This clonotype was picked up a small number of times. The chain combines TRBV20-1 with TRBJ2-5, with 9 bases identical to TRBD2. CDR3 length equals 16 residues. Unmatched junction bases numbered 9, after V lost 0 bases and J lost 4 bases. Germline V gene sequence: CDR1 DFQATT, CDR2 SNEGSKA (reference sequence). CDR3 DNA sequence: TGCAGTGCTAGAGATAAAGCGGGGGGAAAGAGAGAGACCCAGTACTTC. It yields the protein CSARDKAGGKRETQYF.

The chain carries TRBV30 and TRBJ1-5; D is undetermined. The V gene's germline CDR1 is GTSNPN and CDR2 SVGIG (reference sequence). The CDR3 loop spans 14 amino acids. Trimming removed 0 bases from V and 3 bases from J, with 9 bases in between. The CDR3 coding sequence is TGTGCCTGGAGTGTGGGTGGGAACAATCAGCCCCAGCATTTT. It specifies CAWSVGGNNQPQHF. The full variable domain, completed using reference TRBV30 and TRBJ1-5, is SQTIHQWPATLVQPVGSPLSLECTVEGTSNPNLYWYRQAAGRGLQLLFYSVGIGQISSEVPQNLSASRPQDRQFILSSKKLLLSDSGFYLCAWSVGGNNQPQHFGDGTRLSIL.

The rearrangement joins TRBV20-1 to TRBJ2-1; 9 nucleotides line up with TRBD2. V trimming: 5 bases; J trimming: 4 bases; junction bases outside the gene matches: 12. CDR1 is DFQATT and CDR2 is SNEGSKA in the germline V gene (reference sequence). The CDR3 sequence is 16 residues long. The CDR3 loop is CSAEGLGTSFYNEQFF. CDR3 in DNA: TGCAGTGCTGAGGGGTTGGGGACTAGCTTTTACAATGAGCAGTTCTTC.

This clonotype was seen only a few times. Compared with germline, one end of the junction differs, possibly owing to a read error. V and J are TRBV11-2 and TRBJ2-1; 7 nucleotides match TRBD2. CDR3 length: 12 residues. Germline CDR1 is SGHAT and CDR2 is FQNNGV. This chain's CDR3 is CASSPGLVEEFF. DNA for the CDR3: TGTGCCAGCAGCCCTGGACTAGTTGAGGAGTTCTTC.

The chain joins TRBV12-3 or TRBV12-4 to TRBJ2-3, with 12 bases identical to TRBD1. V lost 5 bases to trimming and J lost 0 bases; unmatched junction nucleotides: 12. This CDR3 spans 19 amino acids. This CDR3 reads CASSPLFGTGGQSTDTQYF. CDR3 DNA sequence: TGTGCCAGCAGTCCCCTGTTTGGGACAGGGGGCCAGAGCACAGATACGCAGTATTTT.

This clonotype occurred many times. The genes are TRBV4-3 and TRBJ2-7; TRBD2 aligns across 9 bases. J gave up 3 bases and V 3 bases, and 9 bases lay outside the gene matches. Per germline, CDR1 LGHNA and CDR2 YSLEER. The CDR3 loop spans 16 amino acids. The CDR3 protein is CASSHGPIAGDYEQYF. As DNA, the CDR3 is TGCGCCAGCAGCCACGGCCCCATAGCGGGGGACTACGAGCAGTACTTC.

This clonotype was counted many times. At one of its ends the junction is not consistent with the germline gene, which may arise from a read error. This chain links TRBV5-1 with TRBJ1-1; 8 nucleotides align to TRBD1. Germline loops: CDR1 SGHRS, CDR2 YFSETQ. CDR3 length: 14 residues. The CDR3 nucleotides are TGTGCCAGCAGCCTCGGGACAGGCAACACTGAAGCTTTCTTT. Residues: CASSLGTGNTEAFF.

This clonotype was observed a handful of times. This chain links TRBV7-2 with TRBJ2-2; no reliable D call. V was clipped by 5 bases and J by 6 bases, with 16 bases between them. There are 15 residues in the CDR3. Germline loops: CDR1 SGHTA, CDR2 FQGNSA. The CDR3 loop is CASSPEVLPSGELFF. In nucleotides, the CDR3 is TGTGCCAGCAGCCCAGAGGTTCTTCCCTCCGGGGAGCTGTTTTTT.

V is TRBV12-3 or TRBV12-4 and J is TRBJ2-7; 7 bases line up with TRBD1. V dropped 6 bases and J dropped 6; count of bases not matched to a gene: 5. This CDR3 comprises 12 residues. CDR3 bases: TGTGCCAGCAGCCTCGACAGGGCCGAGCAGTACTTC. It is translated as CASSLDRAEQYF.

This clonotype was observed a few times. This CDR3 reads CASSPGTAYNEQFF. The CDR3 DNA reads TGTGCCAGCAGCCCAGGGACAGCCTACAATGAGCAGTTCTTC. The rearrangement uses TRBV4-2 and TRBJ2-1, with TRBD1 matching 7 bases. The CDR3 runs 14 residues. V lost 4 bases, J lost 2 bases, and 2 bases stayed unmatched. Germline V CDR1 and CDR2: LGHNA, YNFKEQ.

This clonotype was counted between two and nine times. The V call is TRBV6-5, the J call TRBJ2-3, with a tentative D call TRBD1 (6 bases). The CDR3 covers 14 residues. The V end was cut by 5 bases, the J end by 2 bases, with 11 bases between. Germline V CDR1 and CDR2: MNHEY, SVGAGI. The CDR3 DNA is TGTGCCAGCAGTCAAGGGGGAAACACAGATACGCAGTATTTT. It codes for CASSQGGNTDTQYF.

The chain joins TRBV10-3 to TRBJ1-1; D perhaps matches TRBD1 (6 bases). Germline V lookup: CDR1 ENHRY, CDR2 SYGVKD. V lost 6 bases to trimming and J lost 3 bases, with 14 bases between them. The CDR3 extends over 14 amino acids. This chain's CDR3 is CAISYNEGDTEAFF. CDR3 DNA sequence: TGTGCCATCAGCTACAACGAGGGGGACACTGAAGCTTTCTTT.

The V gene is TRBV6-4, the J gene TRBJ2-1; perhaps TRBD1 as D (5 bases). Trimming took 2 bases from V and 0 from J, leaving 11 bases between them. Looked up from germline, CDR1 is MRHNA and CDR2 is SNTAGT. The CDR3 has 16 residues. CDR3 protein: CASSDTTGPSYNEQFF. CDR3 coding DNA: TGTGCCAGCAGTGACACAACAGGTCCCTCCTACAATGAGCAGTTCTTC.

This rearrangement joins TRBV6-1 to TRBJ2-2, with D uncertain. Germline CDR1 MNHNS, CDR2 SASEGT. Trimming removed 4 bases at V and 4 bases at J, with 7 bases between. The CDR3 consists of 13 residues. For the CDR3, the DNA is TGTGCCAGCAGTGCCATAGCCACCGGGGAGCTGTTTTTT. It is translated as CASSAIATGELFF.

CDR3 DNA sequence: TGTGCCAGCTCCAGAGATTTAAGCTCCTACAATGAGCAGTTCTTC. Translation: CASSRDLSSYNEQFF. The chain uses TRBV11-2 and TRBJ2-1, with unresolved D. V lost 8 bases, J lost 0 bases, and 14 bases lay in between. This CDR3 comprises 15 residues. Germline lookup yields CDR1 SGHAT and CDR2 FQNNGV.

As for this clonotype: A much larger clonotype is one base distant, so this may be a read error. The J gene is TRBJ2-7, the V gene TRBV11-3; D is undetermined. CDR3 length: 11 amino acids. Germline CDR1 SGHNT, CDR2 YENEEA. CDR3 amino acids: CDSSFAYEQYF. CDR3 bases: TGTGACAGCAGCTTTGCCTACGAGCAGTACTTC.

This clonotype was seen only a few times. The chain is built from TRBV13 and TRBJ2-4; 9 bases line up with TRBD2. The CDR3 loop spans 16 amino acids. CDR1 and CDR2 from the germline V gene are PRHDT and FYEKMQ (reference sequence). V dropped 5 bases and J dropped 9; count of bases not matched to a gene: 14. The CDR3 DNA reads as TGTGCCAGCAGCAACCTGGCGGGAGGGGTTTTAAGCATTCAGTACTTC. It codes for CASSNLAGGVLSIQYF.

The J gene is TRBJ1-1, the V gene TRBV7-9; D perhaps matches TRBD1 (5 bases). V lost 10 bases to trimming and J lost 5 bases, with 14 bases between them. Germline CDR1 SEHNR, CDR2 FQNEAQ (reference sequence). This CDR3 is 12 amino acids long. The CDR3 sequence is CATRTGGTEAFF. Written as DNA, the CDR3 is TGTGCCACACGGACCGGGGGGACTGAAGCTTTCTTT.

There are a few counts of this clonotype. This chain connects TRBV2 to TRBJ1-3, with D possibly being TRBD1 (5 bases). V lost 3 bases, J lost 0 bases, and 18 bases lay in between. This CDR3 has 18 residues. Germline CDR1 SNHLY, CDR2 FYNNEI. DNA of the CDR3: TGTGCCAGCAGTGATTCCCTATGGGACGGTCGCTCTGGAAACACCATATATTTT. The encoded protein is CASSDSLWDGRSGNTIYF. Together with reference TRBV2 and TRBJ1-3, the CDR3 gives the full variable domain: EPEVTQTPSHQVTQMGQEVILRCVPISNHLYFYWYRQILGQKVEFLVSFYNNEISEKSEIFDDQFSVERPDGSNFTLKIRSTKLEDSAMYFCASSDSLWDGRSGNTIYFGEGSWLTVV.

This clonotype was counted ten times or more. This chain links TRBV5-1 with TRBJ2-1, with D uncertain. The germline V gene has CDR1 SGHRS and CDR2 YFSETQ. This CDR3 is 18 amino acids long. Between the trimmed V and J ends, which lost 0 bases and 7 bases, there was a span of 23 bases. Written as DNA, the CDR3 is TGCGCCAGCAGCTTGGCCACCTTTCCCGTAGTCGGAACGAATGAGCAGTTCTTC. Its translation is CASSLATFPVVGTNEQFF.

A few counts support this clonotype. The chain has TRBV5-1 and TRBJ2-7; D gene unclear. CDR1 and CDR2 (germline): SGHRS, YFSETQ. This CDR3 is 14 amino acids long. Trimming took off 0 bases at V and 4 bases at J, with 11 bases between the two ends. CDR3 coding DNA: TGCGCCAGCAGCTTGGAAGGTAGCCGGTACGAGCAGTACTTC. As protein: CASSLEGSRYEQYF. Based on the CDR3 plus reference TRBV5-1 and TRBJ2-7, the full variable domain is KAGVTQTPRYLIKTRGQQVTLSCSPISGHRSVSWYQQTPGQGLQFLFEYFSETQRNKGNFPGRFSGRQFSNSRSEMNVSTLELGDSALYLCASSLEGSRYEQYFGPGTRLTVT.

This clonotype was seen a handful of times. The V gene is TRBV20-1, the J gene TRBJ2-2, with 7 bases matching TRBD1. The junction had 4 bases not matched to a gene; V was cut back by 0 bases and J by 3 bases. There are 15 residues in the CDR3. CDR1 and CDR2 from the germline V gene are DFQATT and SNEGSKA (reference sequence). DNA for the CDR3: TGCAGTGCTAGAGACCGGGACAGCTACACCGGGGAGCTGTTTTTT. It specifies CSARDRDSYTGELFF.

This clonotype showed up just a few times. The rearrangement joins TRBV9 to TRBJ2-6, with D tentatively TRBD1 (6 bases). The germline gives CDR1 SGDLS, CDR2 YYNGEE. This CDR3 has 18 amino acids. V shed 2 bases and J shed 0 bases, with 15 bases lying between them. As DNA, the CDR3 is TGTGCCAGCAGCGTTGAGGACAGCGAATCCTCTGGGGCCAACGTCCTGACTTTC. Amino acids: CASSVEDSESSGANVLTF.

In DNA, the CDR3 is TGCGCCAGCCGACCTCTGGGGACAGGGTTTCCCTACGAGCAGTACTTC. It encodes CASRPLGTGFPYEQYF. This chain connects TRBV5-1 to TRBJ2-7; 9 bases are a match to TRBD1. After removal of 7 bases from V and 2 bases from J, the junction contained 13 bases not matched to a gene. The CDR3 spans 16 residues. Germline V gives CDR1 SGHRS, CDR2 YFSETQ.

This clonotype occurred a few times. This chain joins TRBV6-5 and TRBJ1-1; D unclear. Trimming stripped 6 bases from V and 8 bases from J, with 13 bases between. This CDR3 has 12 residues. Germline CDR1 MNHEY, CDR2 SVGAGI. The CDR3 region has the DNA TGTGCCAGCAGCTACGGGTCGGCGGAAGCTTTCTTT. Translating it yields CASSYGSAEAFF.

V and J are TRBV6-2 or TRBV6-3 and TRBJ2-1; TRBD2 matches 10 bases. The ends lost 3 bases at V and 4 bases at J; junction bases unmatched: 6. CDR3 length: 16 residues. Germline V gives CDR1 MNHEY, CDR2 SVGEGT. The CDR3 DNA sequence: TGTGCCAGCAGTTATAGTCTAGCGGGGGCGTACAATGAGCAGTTCTTC. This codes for CASSYSLAGAYNEQFF.

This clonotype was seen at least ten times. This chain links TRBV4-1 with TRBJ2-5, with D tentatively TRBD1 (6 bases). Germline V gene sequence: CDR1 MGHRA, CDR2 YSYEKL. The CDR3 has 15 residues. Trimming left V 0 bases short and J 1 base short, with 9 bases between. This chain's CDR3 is CASSQEVRGQETQYF. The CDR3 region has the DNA TGCGCCAGCAGCCAAGAGGTCAGGGGCCAAGAGACCCAGTACTTC.